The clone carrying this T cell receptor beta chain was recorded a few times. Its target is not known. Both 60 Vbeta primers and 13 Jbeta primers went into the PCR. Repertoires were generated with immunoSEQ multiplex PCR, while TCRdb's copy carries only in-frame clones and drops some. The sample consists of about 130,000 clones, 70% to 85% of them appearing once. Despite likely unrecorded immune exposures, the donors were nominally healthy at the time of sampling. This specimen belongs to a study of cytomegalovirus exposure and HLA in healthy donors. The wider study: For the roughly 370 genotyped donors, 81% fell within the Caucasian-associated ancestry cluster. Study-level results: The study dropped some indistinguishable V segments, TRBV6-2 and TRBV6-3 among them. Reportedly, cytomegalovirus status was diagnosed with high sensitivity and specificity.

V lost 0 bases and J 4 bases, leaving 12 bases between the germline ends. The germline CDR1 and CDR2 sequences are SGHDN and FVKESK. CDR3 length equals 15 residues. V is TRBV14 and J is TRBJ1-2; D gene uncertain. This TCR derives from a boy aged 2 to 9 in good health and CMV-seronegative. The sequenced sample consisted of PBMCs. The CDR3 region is CASSQDRSGIYGYTF. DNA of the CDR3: TGTGCCAGCAGCCAAGATCGTAGCGGGATCTATGGCTACACCTTC.